A single sample gave rise to the 10 T cell receptor beta chains below, sequenced in a study of T cell repertoires in cytomegalovirus infection. TCRdb re-called the reads through MiXCR, storing one row per CDR3 protein. The sample records approximately 7,500 distinct CDR3 sequences, 55% being singletons. For these TCRs, the target antigens are not known. The sequenced material came from PBMCs, sequenced either directly or after in vitro stimulation (not recorded which). The receptors were gathered from a human donor in good health (CMV status not recorded). Some clones in this sample may be carry-over from other donors' samples.

The sample holds many counts of this clonotype. The V gene is TRBV5-5, the J gene TRBJ1-2; the D is unclear. CDR1 and CDR2 from the germline V gene are SGHKS and YYEKEE (reference sequence). The ends were cut back, 4 bases at V and 3 bases at J, with 10 bases in the middle. The CDR3 contains 13 residues. The CDR3 spells CASSPEGYYGYTF. The CDR3 bases are TGTGCCAGCAGCCCGGAGGGTTACTATGGCTACACCTTC.

The genes are TRBV24-1 and TRBJ2-2; TRBD1 aligns across 8 bases. The length of the CDR3 is 16 residues. CDR1 is KGHDR and CDR2 is SFDVKD in the germline V gene. The J segment lost 5 bases and the V segment lost 3 bases, leaving 7 bases of the junction unmatched. In nucleotides, the CDR3 is TGTGCCACCAGTGATCGGACAGGGTCTATTACCGGGGAGCTGTTTTTT. This codes for CATSDRTGSITGELFF.

This chain joins TRBV10-3 and TRBJ2-5, with 8 bases identical to TRBD2. The germline CDR1 and CDR2 sequences are ENHRY and SYGVKD. The junction had 15 bases not matched to a gene; V was cut back by 3 bases and J by 0 bases. CDR3 size: 19 residues. CDR3 amino acids: CAISDPLVAGGSYQETQYF. The CDR3 nucleotides read TGTGCCATCAGTGACCCCTTGGTGGCGGGGGGATCGTACCAAGAGACCCAGTACTTC.

V and J are TRBV12-3 or TRBV12-4 and TRBJ2-2; tentatively, D is TRBD2 (6 bases). The CDR3 runs 18 residues. The V end was cut by 6 bases, the J end by 1 base, with 21 bases between. CDR3 loop: CASRPDSGTDWNTGELFF. The CDR3 nucleotides read TGTGCCAGCAGGCCCGACTCTGGGACTGATTGGAACACCGGGGAGCTGTTTTTT.

This clonotype appeared many times. This chain links TRBV6-5 with TRBJ2-1, with D unresolved. The CDR3 is 13 residues long. Between the trimmed V and J ends, which lost 0 bases and 9 bases, there was a span of 9 bases. Germline-derived CDR1 and CDR2 are MNHEY and SVGAGI. CDR3 DNA: TGTGCCAGCAGTTACTCTTCTAGTGGTGAGCAGTTCTTC. This gives the protein CASSYSSSGEQFF.

To note about this clonotype: It is unclear where the CDR3 begins or ends on the DNA, so no DNA is shown, and the CDR3 is as TCRdb lists it. The chain uses TRBV12-3 or TRBV12-4 and TRBJ1-2. The CDR3 has 16 residues if both end residues are counted. CDR3 protein: CASSLDYECGNYGYPF.

Of note for this clonotype: One end of the junction is discordant with germline, which a read error may explain. The DNA of the CDR3 is TGTTCCAGCAGCTTAGGGGACGTCACTCCGACAGGGTGGGGTAGTGGCGACACCTTC. Translated, it gives CSSSLGDVTPTGWGSGDTF. This chain links TRBV7-2 with TRBJ1-2, with 7 bases matching TRBD1. CDR1 SGHTA and CDR2 FQGNSA come from the germline V gene. The CDR3 is 19 residues long.

This clonotype was detected only a few times. The gene calls are TRBV27 and TRBJ1-1; D is unresolved. CDR3 length: 11 residues. V lost 8 bases to trimming and J lost 8 bases, with 12 bases between them. CDR1 is MNHEY, CDR2 SMNVEV, per germline (reference sequence). The CDR3 DNA is TGTGCCAGCGGCTCCGGGCAGGAAGCTTTCTTT. This codes for CASGSGQEAFF.

This clonotype was observed once. The CDR3 region has the DNA TGTGCCAGCAGTTACTCGAGGTCCCGGGCTAGCGGGGGGGCCGTAGGTGAGCAGTTCTTC. It is translated as CASSYSRSRASGGAVGEQFF. The chain links TRBV6-2 or TRBV6-3 to TRBJ2-1, with TRBD2 matching over 12 bases. V lost 0 bases to trimming and J lost 9 bases; unmatched junction nucleotides: 18. This CDR3 has 20 amino acids. Germline lookup yields CDR1 MNHEY and CDR2 SVGEGT.

This clonotype was recorded at least ten times. The chain uses TRBV6-1 and TRBJ2-3; no clear D. Germline V lookup: CDR1 MNHNS, CDR2 SASEGT. CDR3 length equals 10 residues. With 8 bases removed from V and 1 base from J, the gap between germline ends came to 1 base. The CDR3 sequence is CASGTDTQYF. The CDR3 DNA sequence: TGTGCCAGCGGCACAGATACGCAGTATTTT.